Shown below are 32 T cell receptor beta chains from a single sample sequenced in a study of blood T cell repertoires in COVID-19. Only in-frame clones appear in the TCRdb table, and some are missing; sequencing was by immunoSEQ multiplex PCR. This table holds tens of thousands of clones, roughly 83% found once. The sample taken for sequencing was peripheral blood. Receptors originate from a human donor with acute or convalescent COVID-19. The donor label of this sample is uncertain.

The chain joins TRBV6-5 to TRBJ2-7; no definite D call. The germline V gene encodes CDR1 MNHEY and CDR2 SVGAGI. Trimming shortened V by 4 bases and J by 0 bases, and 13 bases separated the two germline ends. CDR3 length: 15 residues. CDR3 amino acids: CASSSPTLSSYEQYF. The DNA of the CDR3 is TGTGCCAGCAGTTCCCCTACTTTGAGCTCCTACGAGCAGTACTTC.

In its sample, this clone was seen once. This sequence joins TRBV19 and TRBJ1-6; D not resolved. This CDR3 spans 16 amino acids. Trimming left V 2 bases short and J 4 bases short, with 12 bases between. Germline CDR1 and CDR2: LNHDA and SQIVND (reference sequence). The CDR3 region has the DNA TGTGCCAGTAGTATAAAGATCATCCTATATAATTCACCCCTCCACTTT. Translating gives CASSIKIILYNSPLHF. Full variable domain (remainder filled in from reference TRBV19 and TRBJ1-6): DGGITQSPKYLFRKEGQNVTLSCEQNLNHDAMYWYRQDPGQGLRLIYYSQIVNDFQKGDIAEGYSVSREKKESFPLTVTSAQKNPTAFYLCASSIKIILYNSPLHFGNGTRLTVT.

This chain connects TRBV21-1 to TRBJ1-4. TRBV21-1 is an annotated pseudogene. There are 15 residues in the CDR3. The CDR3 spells CASSAAGGWREKLFF. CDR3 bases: TGTGCCAGCAGCGCCGCGGGGGGATGGAGAGAAAAACTGTTTTTT.

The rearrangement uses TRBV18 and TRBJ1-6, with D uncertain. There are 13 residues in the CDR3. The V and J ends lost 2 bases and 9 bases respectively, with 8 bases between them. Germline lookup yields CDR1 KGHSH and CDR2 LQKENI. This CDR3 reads CASSPGGFSPLHF. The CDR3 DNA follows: TGTGCCAGCTCACCAGGAGGGTTTTCACCCCTCCACTTT. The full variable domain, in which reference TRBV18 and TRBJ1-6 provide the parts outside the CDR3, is NAGVMQNPRHLVRRRGQEARLRCSPMKGHSHVYWYRQLPEEGLKFMVYLQKENIIDESGMPKERFSAEFPKEGPSILRIQQVVRGDSAAYFCASSPGGFSPLHFGNGTRLTVT.

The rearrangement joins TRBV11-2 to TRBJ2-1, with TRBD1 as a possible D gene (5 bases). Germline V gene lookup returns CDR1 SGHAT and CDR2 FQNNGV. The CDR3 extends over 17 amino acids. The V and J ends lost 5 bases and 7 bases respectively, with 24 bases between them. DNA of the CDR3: TGTGCCAGCAGCCCCCCCCCTCTTCCCCCGAGACAGAATGAGCAGTTCTTC. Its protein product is CASSPPPLPPRQNEQFF.

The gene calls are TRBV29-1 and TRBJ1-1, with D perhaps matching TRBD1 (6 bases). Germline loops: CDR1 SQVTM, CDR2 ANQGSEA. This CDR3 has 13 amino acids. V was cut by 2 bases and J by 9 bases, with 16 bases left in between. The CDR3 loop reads CSVESRGGFQAFF. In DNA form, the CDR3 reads TGCAGCGTTGAAAGTAGGGGGGGGTTCCAAGCTTTCTTT.

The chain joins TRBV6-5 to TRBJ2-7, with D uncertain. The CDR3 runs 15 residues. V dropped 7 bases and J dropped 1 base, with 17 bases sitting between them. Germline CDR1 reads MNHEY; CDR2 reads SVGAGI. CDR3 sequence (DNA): TGTGCCAGCAAGGCAGGTCGGCATTTTTCCTACGAGCAGTACTTC. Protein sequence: CASKAGRHFSYEQYF.

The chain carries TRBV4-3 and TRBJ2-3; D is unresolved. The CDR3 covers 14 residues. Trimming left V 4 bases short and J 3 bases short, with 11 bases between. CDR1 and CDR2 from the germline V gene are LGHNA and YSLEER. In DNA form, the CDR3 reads TGCGCCAGCAGCCCGCTTGCGACAACAGATACGCAGTATTTT. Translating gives CASSPLATTDTQYF.

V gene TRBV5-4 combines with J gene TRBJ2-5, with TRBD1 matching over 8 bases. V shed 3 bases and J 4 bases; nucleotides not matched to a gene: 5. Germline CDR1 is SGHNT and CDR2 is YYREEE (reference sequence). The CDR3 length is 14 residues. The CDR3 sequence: CASSSYRGSETQYF. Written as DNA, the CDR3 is TGTGCCAGCAGCTCGTACAGGGGGTCAGAGACCCAGTACTTC.

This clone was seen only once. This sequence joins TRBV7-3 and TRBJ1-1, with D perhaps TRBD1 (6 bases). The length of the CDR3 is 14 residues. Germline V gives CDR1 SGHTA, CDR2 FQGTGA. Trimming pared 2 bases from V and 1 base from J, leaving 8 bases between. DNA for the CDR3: TGTGCCAGCAGCTTAGGACAGTCGAACACTGAAGCTTTCTTT. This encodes CASSLGQSNTEAFF.

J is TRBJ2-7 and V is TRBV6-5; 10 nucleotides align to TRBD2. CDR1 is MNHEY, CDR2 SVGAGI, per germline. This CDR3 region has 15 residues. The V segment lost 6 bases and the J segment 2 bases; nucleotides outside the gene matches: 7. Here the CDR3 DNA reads TGTGCCAGCAGACCGGCTAGCGGGAGCACCTACGAGCAGTACTTC. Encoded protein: CASRPASGSTYEQYF.

DNA for the CDR3: TGTGCCAGCAGTCAAACGTCCGGGACAAGCACCGGGGAGCTGTTTTTT. Its translation is CASSQTSGTSTGELFF. V and J are TRBV2 and TRBJ2-2; tentatively, D is TRBD1 (6 bases). Germline loops: CDR1 SNHLY, CDR2 FYNNEI. CDR3 length equals 16 residues. Trimming removed 5 bases at V and 4 bases at J, with 17 bases between.

The CDR3 DNA reads TGTGCCAGCAGCCCAGGGGGCCAAAATTCCTATGGCTACACCTTC. As protein: CASSPGGQNSYGYTF. This rearrangement joins TRBV7-2 to TRBJ1-2; TRBD1 matches 8 bases. Germline V gives CDR1 SGHTA, CDR2 FQGNSA. Trimming took 5 bases from V and 4 from J; bases not matched to a gene: 9. The CDR3 is made up of 15 amino acids.

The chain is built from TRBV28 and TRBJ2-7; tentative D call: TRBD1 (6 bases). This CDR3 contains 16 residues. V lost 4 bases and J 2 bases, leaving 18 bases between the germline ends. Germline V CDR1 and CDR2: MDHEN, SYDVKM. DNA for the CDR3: TGTGCCAGCAGTTCGACCCGCCGGGACACTACCTACGAGCAGTACTTC. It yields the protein CASSSTRRDTTYEQYF. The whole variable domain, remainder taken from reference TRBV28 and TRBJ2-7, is DVKVTQSSRYLVKRTGEKVFLECVQDMDHENMFWYRQDPGLGLRLIYFSYDVKMKEKGDIPEGYSVSREKKERFSLILESASTNQTSMYLCASSSTRRDTTYEQYFGPGTRLTVT.

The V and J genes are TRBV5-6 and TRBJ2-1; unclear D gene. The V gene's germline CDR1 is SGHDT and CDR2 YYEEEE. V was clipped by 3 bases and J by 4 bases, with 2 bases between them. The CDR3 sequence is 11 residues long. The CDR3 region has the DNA TGTGCCAGCAGCTCTTACAATGAGCAGTTCTTC. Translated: CASSSYNEQFF.

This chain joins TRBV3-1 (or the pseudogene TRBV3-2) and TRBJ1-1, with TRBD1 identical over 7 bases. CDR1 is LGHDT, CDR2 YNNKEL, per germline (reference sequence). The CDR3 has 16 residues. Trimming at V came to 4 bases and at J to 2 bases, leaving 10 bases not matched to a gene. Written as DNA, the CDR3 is TGTGCCAGCAGCCTTAAAAGGGGGCTAGGAAACACTGAAGCTTTCTTT. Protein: CASSLKRGLGNTEAFF.

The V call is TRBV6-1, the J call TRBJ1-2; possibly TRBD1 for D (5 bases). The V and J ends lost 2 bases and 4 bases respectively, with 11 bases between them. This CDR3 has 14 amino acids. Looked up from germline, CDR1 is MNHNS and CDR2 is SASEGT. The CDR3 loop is CASSERNRFYGYTF. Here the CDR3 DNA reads TGTGCCAGCAGTGAAAGGAACAGGTTCTATGGCTACACCTTC.

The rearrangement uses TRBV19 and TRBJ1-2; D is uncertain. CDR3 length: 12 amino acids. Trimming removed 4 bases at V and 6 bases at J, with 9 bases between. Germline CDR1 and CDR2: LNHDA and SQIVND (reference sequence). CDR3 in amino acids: CASSSSRDGYTF. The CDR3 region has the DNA TGTGCCAGTAGTAGTAGTCGGGATGGCTACACCTTC.

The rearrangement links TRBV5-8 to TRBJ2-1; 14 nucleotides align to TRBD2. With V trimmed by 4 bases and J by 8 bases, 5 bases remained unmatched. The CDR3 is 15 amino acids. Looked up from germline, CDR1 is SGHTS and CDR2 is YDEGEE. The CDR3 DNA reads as TGTGCCAGCAGCGTCGGACTAGCGGGAGGCGATGAGCAGTTCTTC. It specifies CASSVGLAGGDEQFF.

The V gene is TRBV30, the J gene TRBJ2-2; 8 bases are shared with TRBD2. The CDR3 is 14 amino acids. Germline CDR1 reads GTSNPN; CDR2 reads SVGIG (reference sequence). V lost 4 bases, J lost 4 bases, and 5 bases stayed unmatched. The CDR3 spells CAWTRTSSTGELFF. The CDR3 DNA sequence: TGTGCCTGGACCCGGACTAGCAGCACCGGGGAGCTGTTTTTT.

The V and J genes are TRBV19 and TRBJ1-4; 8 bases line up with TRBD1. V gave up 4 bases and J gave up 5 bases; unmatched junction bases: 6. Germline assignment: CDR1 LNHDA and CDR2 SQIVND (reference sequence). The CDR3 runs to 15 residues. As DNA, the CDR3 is TGTGCCAGTAGTAACAGTCGGACAGGGAATGAAAAACTGTTTTTT. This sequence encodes CASSNSRTGNEKLFF.

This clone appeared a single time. DNA of the CDR3: TGTGCCAGCAGTTCAGCCCCTGGCGGCGGGCACGAGCAGTACTTC. It yields the protein CASSSAPGGGHEQYF. The J gene is TRBJ2-7, the V gene TRBV5-4; possibly TRBD2 for D (5 bases). Germline V gene lookup returns CDR1 SGHNT and CDR2 YYREEE (reference sequence). This CDR3 contains 15 residues. Trimming removed 5 bases from V and 5 bases from J, with 20 bases in between.

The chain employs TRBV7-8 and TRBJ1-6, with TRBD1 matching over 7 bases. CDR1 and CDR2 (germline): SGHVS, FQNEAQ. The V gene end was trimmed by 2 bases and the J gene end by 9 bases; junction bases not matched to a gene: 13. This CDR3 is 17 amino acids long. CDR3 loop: CASSLMGQGGFGSPLHF. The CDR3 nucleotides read TGTGCCAGCAGCTTAATGGGTCAGGGGGGTTTCGGTTCACCCCTCCACTTT.

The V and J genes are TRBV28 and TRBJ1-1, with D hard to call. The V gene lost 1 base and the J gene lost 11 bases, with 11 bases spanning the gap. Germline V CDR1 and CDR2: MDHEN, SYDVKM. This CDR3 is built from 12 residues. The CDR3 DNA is TGTGCCAGCAGTTTATCTGGACTGAACGCTTTCTTT. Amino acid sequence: CASSLSGLNAFF.

In nucleotides, the CDR3 is TGTGCCACCAGCAGAGATCTAGCGGGAGGCGCTGAGCAGTTCTTC. Translation gives CATSRDLAGGAEQFF. The V call is TRBV15, the J call TRBJ2-1; 11 bases agree with TRBD2. The V gene end was trimmed by 0 bases and the J gene end by 9 bases; junction bases not matched to a gene: 4. The CDR3 runs to 15 residues. Germline values: CDR1 LNHNV, CDR2 YYDKDF (reference sequence).

The DNA for the CDR3 is TGTGCCAGCAGCTTGTCAGAATATTCTGGTACGCAGTATTTT. Translating it yields CASSLSEYSGTQYF. This chain uses TRBV5-5 with TRBJ2-3; D remains unclear. The CDR3 contains 14 residues. The V end lost 1 base, the J end lost 8 bases, and 14 bases lay between the germline ends. From germline, CDR1 is SGHKS and CDR2 YYEKEE (reference sequence). The full variable domain, in which reference TRBV5-5 and TRBJ2-3 provide the parts outside the CDR3, is DAGVTQSPTHLIKTRGQQVTLRCSPISGHKSVSWYQQVLGQGPQFIFQYYEKEERGRGNFPDRFSARQFPNYSSELNVNALLLGDSALYLCASSLSEYSGTQYFGPGTRLTVL.

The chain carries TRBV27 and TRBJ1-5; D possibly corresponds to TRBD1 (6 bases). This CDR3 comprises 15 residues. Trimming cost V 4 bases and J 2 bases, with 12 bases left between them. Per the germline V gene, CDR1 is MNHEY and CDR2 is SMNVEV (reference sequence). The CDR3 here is CASSSQGIGNQPQHF. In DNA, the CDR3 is TGTGCCAGCAGTTCTCAGGGGATCGGCAATCAGCCCCAGCATTTT.

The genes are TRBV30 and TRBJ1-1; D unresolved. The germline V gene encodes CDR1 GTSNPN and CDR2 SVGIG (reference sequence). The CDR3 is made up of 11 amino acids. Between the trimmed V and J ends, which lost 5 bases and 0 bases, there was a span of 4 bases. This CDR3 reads CAWQVNTEAFF. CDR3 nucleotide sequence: TGTGCCTGGCAGGTGAACACTGAAGCTTTCTTT.

The CDR3 sequence: CASSSDFGGYTF. The CDR3, as DNA: TGCGCCAGCAGTTCGGACTTTGGCGGCTACACCTTC. The chain couples TRBV10-1 to TRBJ1-2; D is uncertain. This CDR3 has 12 residues. The ends were cut back, 5 bases at V and 8 bases at J, with 12 bases in the middle. Germline loops: CDR1 WNHNN, CDR2 SYGVQD (reference sequence).

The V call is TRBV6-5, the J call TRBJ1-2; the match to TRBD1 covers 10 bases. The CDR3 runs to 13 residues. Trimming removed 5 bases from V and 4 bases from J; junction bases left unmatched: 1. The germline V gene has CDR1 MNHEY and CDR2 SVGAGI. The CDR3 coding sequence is TGTGCCAGCAGTAGGGACAGGGGCTATGGCTACACCTTC. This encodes CASSRDRGYGYTF.

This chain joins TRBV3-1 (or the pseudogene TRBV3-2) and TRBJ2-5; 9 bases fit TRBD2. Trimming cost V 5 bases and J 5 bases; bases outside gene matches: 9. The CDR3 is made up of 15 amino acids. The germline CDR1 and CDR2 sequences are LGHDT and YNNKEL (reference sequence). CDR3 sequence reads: CASSLGTSFGETQYF. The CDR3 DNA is TGTGCCAGCAGCTTGGGGACTAGCTTCGGCGAGACCCAGTACTTC.

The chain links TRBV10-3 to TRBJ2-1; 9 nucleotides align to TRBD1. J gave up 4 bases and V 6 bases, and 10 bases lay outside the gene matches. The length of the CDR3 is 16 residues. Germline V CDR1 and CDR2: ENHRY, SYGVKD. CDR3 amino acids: CAIRGDRARWYNEQFF. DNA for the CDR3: TGTGCCATCAGGGGGGACAGGGCGCGGTGGTACAATGAGCAGTTCTTC.